The 15 T cell receptor beta chains below all came from one sample that was sequenced in a study of identical twins. TCRdb re-derived calls from the 5' RACE reads in MiXCR, one entry per CDR3 protein. In the table there are roughly 280,000 distinct CDR3 sequences, around 9.7% of which are singletons. These records were also assigned to another study, of yellow fever vaccine responses in identical twins.

The sample was CD8+ T cells sorted from blood. The receptors originated from a woman aged 18-29 years in good health.

The chain uses TRBV7-9 and TRBJ2-7; maybe TRBD1 (6 bases). Trimming cost V 4 bases and J 0 bases, with 10 bases left between them. Per germline, CDR1 SEHNR and CDR2 FQNEAQ (reference sequence). This CDR3 region has 14 residues. Written as DNA, the CDR3 is TGTGCCAGCAGCTCCGGGACACCCTCCTACGAGCAGTACTTC. It encodes CASSSGTPSYEQYF.

This clonotype was counted at least ten times. The chain has TRBV6-8 and TRBJ2-2; unclear D gene. Trimming stripped 5 bases from V and 5 bases from J, with 12 bases between. The CDR3 totals 14 residues. The germline CDR1 and CDR2 sequences are MNHGY and SAAAGT. CDR3 region: CASSRTSGTGELFF. CDR3 nucleotide sequence: TGTGCCAGCAGTCGGACCTCCGGGACCGGGGAGCTGTTTTTT.

This clonotype was seen many times. The chain is built from TRBV5-1 and TRBJ1-5; the match to TRBD1 covers 7 bases. J lost 2 bases, V lost 5 bases, and 13 bases had no gene match. The germline CDR1 and CDR2 sequences are SGHRS and YFSETQ. This CDR3 comprises 17 residues. CDR3 amino acids: CASSTTGALGGNQPQHF. For the CDR3, the DNA is TGCGCCAGCAGTACCACAGGGGCACTCGGAGGCAATCAGCCCCAGCATTTT.

This clonotype was counted many times. The chain uses TRBV4-3 and TRBJ2-5; 9 positions agree with TRBD2. CDR1 is LGHNA and CDR2 is YSLEER in the germline V gene. The CDR3 covers 17 residues. Losses at the gene ends were 4 bases for V and 5 bases for J; bases not matched to a gene: 14. This chain's CDR3 is CASSPRFPLAGKETQYF. The CDR3 region has the DNA TGCGCCAGCAGCCCAAGATTCCCCCTAGCGGGAAAGGAGACCCAGTACTTC.

J is TRBJ2-7 and V is TRBV12-3 or TRBV12-4; 10 bases match TRBD2. J lost 3 bases, V lost 6 bases, and 20 bases had no gene match. The CDR3 runs 19 residues. The CDR3 protein is CASRPDGSASGSRVYEQYF. DNA of the CDR3: TGTGCCAGCAGACCCGATGGGTCGGCTAGCGGGAGTCGGGTCTACGAGCAGTACTTC.

The chain is built from TRBV7-9 and TRBJ2-5, with 13 positions matching TRBD2. Germline V gene sequence: CDR1 SEHNR, CDR2 FQNEAQ (reference sequence). The CDR3 length is 17 residues. Trimming at V came to 3 bases and at J to 0 bases, leaving 4 bases not matched to a gene. CDR3 sequence reads: CASSFGLAGVYQETQYF. The DNA for the CDR3 is TGTGCCAGCAGCTTTGGACTAGCGGGGGTGTACCAAGAGACCCAGTACTTC.

This clonotype was counted many times. V gene TRBV20-1 combines with J gene TRBJ1-1; D remains unclear. This CDR3 has 14 amino acids. Looked up from germline, CDR1 is DFQATT and CDR2 is SNEGSKA (reference sequence). The V end was cut by 8 bases, the J end by 1 base, with 17 bases between. The CDR3 DNA is TGCAGTAACTACTTGGAGAGTCGGAACACTGAAGCTTTCTTT. Translation: CSNYLESRNTEAFF.

This clonotype was seen a single time. The gene calls are TRBV20-1 and TRBJ2-7; D unresolved. This CDR3 region has 12 residues. With 0 bases removed from V and 0 bases from J, the gap between germline ends came to 3 bases. In germline, CDR1 is DFQATT, CDR2 SNEGSKA (reference sequence). The CDR3 region has the DNA TGCAGTGCTAGAGATTACTCCTACGAGCAGTACTTC. It codes for CSARDYSYEQYF.

This sequence joins TRBV7-9 and TRBJ2-7; D could derive from TRBD1 or TRBD2 (5 bases each). V was clipped by 6 bases and J by 2 bases, with 17 bases between them. The CDR3 spans 15 residues. Germline loops: CDR1 SEHNR, CDR2 FQNEAQ (reference sequence). This chain's CDR3 is CASRSTARDPYEQYF. In DNA, the CDR3 is TGTGCCAGCAGATCGACCGCCAGGGACCCCTACGAGCAGTACTTC.

This clonotype was detected a few times. The V gene is TRBV7-2, the J gene TRBJ2-7; TRBD2 might be the D (6 bases). The CDR3 length is 15 residues. V was trimmed by 5 bases and J by 2 bases, leaving 16 bases between them. Germline CDR1 SGHTA, CDR2 FQGNSA. DNA of the CDR3: TGTGCCAGCAGCGCTGGACACGGGGAGGCCTACGAGCAGTACTTC. This gives the protein CASSAGHGEAYEQYF.

This chain joins TRBV15 and TRBJ2-1, with a tentative D call TRBD1 (6 bases). Trimming took off 1 base at V and 10 bases at J, with 8 bases between the two ends. In germline, CDR1 is LNHNV, CDR2 YYDKDF (reference sequence). This CDR3 comprises 12 residues. The chain's CDR3 is CATSRGQAEQFF. The CDR3 coding sequence is TGTGCCACCAGCAGAGGACAGGCCGAGCAGTTCTTC.

This clonotype occurred many times. V gene TRBV30 combines with J gene TRBJ2-1; D possibly corresponds to TRBD1 (6 bases). V lost 8 bases and J lost 2, with 19 bases in between. Germline CDR1 is GTSNPN and CDR2 is SVGIG (reference sequence). The CDR3 is made up of 15 amino acids. CDR3 sequence (DNA): TGTGCCGGGGGCCAGGTAGTAACTGCCTACAATGAGCAGTTCTTC. This codes for CAGGQVVTAYNEQFF. Using reference TRBV30 and TRBJ2-1 for the parts outside the CDR3, the full variable domain is SQTIHQWPATLVQPVGSPLSLECTVEGTSNPNLYWYRQAAGRGLQLLFYSVGIGQISSEVPQNLSASRPQDRQFILSSKKLLLSDSGFYLCAGGQVVTAYNEQFFGPGTRLTVL.

This clonotype was found a few times. This chain joins TRBV3-1 and TRBJ2-7, with TRBD2 matching over 12 bases. V gave up 0 bases and J gave up 0 bases; unmatched junction bases: 6. This CDR3 is 18 amino acids long. Germline V CDR1 and CDR2: LGHDT, YNNKEL (reference sequence). CDR3 loop: CASSQELAGGGVSYEQYF. The CDR3 DNA follows: TGTGCCAGCAGCCAAGAACTAGCGGGAGGTGGGGTCTCCTACGAGCAGTACTTC.

This clonotype came up many times. V usage is TRBV28 and J usage is TRBJ2-7, with 8 bases aligning to TRBD2. Germline assignment: CDR1 MDHEN and CDR2 SYDVKM. The J segment lost 2 bases and the V segment lost 3 bases, leaving 9 bases of the junction unmatched. The CDR3 covers 16 residues. CDR3 in amino acids: CASSLGRAGAPYEQYF. CDR3 DNA: TGTGCCAGCAGTTTGGGGAGAGCGGGGGCTCCCTACGAGCAGTACTTC.

The chain couples TRBV20-1 to TRBJ2-7; 12 nucleotides match TRBD2. The ends lost 3 bases at V and 4 bases at J; junction bases unmatched: 7. The CDR3 is 15 residues long. CDR1 is DFQATT, CDR2 SNEGSKA, per germline (reference sequence). The CDR3, as DNA: TGCAGTGCTAGTCGGCTAGCGGGAGGGCCATACGAGCAGTACTTC. Translating it yields CSASRLAGGPYEQYF.